This T cell receptor beta chain was retrieved from a study of control samples from healthy donors and cancer patients. Germline V gene sequence: CDR1 MNHEY, CDR2 SVGAGI. Trimming removed 0 bases from V and 7 bases from J, with 4 bases in between. This CDR3 is 13 amino acids long. A few counts support this clone. The assay was immunoSEQ multiplex PCR, and TCRdb's table has in-frame clones only and misses some. The data hold over 85,000 clones, with around 92% observed a single time. The receptor's source is a woman under 30 in good health. The chain combines TRBV6-5 with TRBJ1-6; D call uncertain. Sample: blood. The CDR3 DNA is TGTGCCAGCAGTTACTCGCGGAATTCACCCCTCCACTTT. Protein sequence: CASSYSRNSPLHF.